These T cell receptor beta chains were read from a single sample in a study of CD8 T cells in Susac syndrome. TCRdb fed the immunoSEQ multiplex PCR reads into MiXCR, producing one record per CDR3 protein. There are some 140,000 distinct CDR3 sequences in the sample; around 85% occur only once, and around 0.51% lies in the top ten. Sequenced material: CD8+ T cells from PBMCs. The source of these receptors is a human donor with multiple sclerosis. CDR3s include the opening cysteine and the closing phenylalanine or tryptophan. The order of the fields is D gene, V gene, clone size, J gene, CDR3 DNA, CDR3 protein. A D gene is named only where the DNA matches it firmly. Clone size is not always given. Where it is, it says once, few, many or a class for expanded clones.

>-|TRBV19|-|TRBJ1-1
TGTGCCAGTACAATCGGCGGCACTGAAGCTTTCTTT
CASTIGGTEAFF
>-|TRBV6-1|few|TRBJ1-2
TGTGCCAGCCGGGGTGCTTATGGCTACACCTTC
CASRGAYGYTF
>-|TRBV5-6|once|TRBJ1-1
TGTGCCAGCAGCCTCTTGACAGCTGAAGCTTTCTTT
CASSLLTAEAFF
>-|TRBV7-9|few|TRBJ1-5
TGTGCCAGCAGCTTAGCGTTACCCGGGGAAGGGTATCAGCCCCAGCATTTT
CASSLALPGEGYQPQHF
>-|TRBV9|-|TRBJ1-1
TGTGCCAGCAGCGTAGACGGGGGGAACACTGAAGCTTTCTTT
CASSVDGGNTEAFF
>TRBD2|TRBV6-1|-|TRBJ2-2
TGTGCCAGCAGTAGAGGGACTAGCGGGGGTTGGGTCGGGGAGCTGTTTTTT
CASSRGTSGGWVGELFF
>-|TRBV27|-|TRBJ2-3
TGTGCCAGCAGTTTCGGTCCACAAAATACGCAGTATTTT
CASSFGPQNTQYF
>TRBD2|TRBV6-5|-|TRBJ2-3
TGTGCCAGCAGTTACTCGACTAGCGGGAGAGGAGGCACAGATACGCAGTATTTT
CASSYSTSGRGGTDTQYF
>TRBD1|TRBV19|-|TRBJ1-5
TGTGCCAGTAGTATCGTTCCAGGGGGAAATCAGCCCCAGCATTTT
CASSIVPGGNQPQHF
>-|TRBV6-5|once|TRBJ1-2
TGTGCCAGCTCCCTATGGCAGGGGAGAATGGATGGCTACACCTTC
CASSLWQGRMDGYTF
>-|TRBV24-1|-|TRBJ1-2
TGTGCCACCAGTGATTCCGACAAGAATGGCTACACCTTC
CATSDSDKNGYTF
>-|TRBV19|once|TRBJ1-1
TGTGCCAGTAGTATAGAGGCGGCAGGAACCACTGAAGCTTTCTTT
CASSIEAAGTTEAFF
>TRBD1|TRBV4-3|-|TRBJ1-5
TGCGCCAGCAGTCCAAGATCGTGGACAGGGCACAATCAGCCCCAGCATTTT
CASSPRSWTGHNQPQHF
>TRBD2|TRBV2|-|TRBJ2-1
TGTGCCAGCAGCGGTACGGGCGATCTAGCGGGCCCCTACAATGAGCAGTTCTTC
CASSGTGDLAGPYNEQFF
>-|TRBV20-1|-|TRBJ1-3
TGCAGTGCTAGACCGGACTCTGGAAACACCATATATTTT
CSARPDSGNTIYF
>-|TRBV9|-|TRBJ2-3
TGTGCCAGCAGCGTAGTACAACGGGACACAGATACGCAGTATTTT
CASSVVQRDTDTQYF
>-|TRBV30|-|TRBJ1-3
TGTGCCTGGAGTGTAACAGCCAGAAACACCATATATTTT
CAWSVTARNTIYF
>-|TRBV27|-|TRBJ1-1
TGTGCCAGCAGTTATGGGCCAAAAGGGTCGACTGAAGCTTTCTTT
CASSYGPKGSTEAFF
>-|TRBV10-3|-|TRBJ2-3
TGTGCCATCAGTGCTCGCAGGGGCACAGATACGCAGTATTTT
CAISARRGTDTQYF
>-|TRBV7-3|-|TRBJ2-5
TGTGCCAGCAGCTCTCCGGACCGTCCGGATAGGCAAGAGACCCAGTACTTC
CASSSPDRPDRQETQYF
>TRBD1|TRBV5-1|-|TRBJ1-4
TGCGCCAGCAGCTGGAACAGGGGGGCTGGTGAAAAACTGTTTTTT
CASSWNRGAGEKLFF
>-|TRBV24-1|-|TRBJ1-1
TGTGCCACCAGTGATCCTCAGGTGCCCACTGAAGCTTTCTTT
CATSDPQVPTEAFF
>-|TRBV13|-|TRBJ1-2
TGTGCCAGCAGCCCGGGGGGGAGCGGTGGCTACACCTTC
CASSPGGSGGYTF
>TRBD1|TRBV7-9|-|TRBJ1-2
TGTGCCAGCAGCGTGCCGGGACAGGGGTTTTCGAAGCGTGACTATGGCTACACCTTC
CASSVPGQGFSKRDYGYTF
>TRBD2|TRBV5-1|-|TRBJ2-5
TGCGCCAGCAGCTTGGGACTAGCGGGAGCGGAGACCCAGTACTTC
CASSLGLAGAETQYF
>-|TRBV7-2|-|TRBJ2-2
TGTGCCAGCAGCAACACAGCGAACACCGGGGAGCTGTTTTTT
CASSNTANTGELFF
>TRBD2|TRBV4-1|once|TRBJ2-1
TGCGCCAGCAGCCAAGTATCGGGGGGACTGAACAATGAGCAGTTCTTC
CASSQVSGGLNNEQFF
>-|TRBV15|-|TRBJ1-1
TGTGCCACCAGCCCACGATTAGGGGTGCCGACTGAAGCTTTCTTT
CATSPRLGVPTEAFF
>TRBD1|TRBV27|-|TRBJ2-1
TGTGCCAGCAGTTTACTCTCGCGGACAGGGGGCAGTGAGCAGTTCTTC
CASSLLSRTGGSEQFF
>-|TRBV9|-|TRBJ2-2
TGTGCCAGCAGCGTAGTGGGACAAGATAACACCGGGGAGCTGTTTTTT
CASSVVGQDNTGELFF
>-|TRBV9|-|TRBJ1-1
TGTGCCAGCAGCGTAGCTGGGGCGAACACTGAAGCTTTCTTT
CASSVAGANTEAFF
>TRBD1|TRBV2|-|TRBJ1-6
TGTGCCAGCAGCTTAGGACAGGGTTTACTCCACTTT
CASSLGQGLLHF
>-|TRBV5-8|-|TRBJ2-1
TGTGCCAGCAGCTTGAACAGCCTGAGTGAGCAGTTCTTC
CASSLNSLSEQFF
>TRBD1|TRBV28|-|TRBJ2-7
TGTGCCAGCAGTGGGAGGAACAGGGGGCACGAGCAGTACTTC
CASSGRNRGHEQYF
>-|TRBV7-9|once|TRBJ2-1
TGTGCCAGCAGCTTAACCCTCGTGGGTGAGCAGTTCTTC
CASSLTLVGEQFF
>TRBD2|TRBV4-3|-|TRBJ2-3
TGCGCCAGCAGCCAGGTCTACAGCGGGGCTAGCGGGAGATTCACAGATACGCAGTATTTT
CASSQVYSGASGRFTDTQYF
>-|TRBV13|-|TRBJ2-1
TGTGCCAGCAGCTTGAACAGGGACGTCAATGAGCAGTTCTTC
CASSLNRDVNEQFF
>TRBD1|TRBV4-2|-|TRBJ1-3
TGTGCCAGCAGCCCCGACAGGGTGGCTGGGAACACCATATATTTT
CASSPDRVAGNTIYF
>TRBD2|TRBV7-2|-|TRBJ2-1
TGTGCCAGCAGCTTTAGCGGGGGGGCCGTAGATGAGCAGTTCTTC
CASSFSGGAVDEQFF
>-|TRBV15|-|TRBJ1-1
TGTGCCACCAGCAGATCTACTAGGGCGAACACTGAAGCTTTCTTT
CATSRSTRANTEAFF
>-|TRBV2|-|TRBJ1-2
TGTGCCAGCGTCAGCGGGGCGGACTATGGCTACACCTTC
CASVSGADYGYTF
>-|TRBV29-1|-|TRBJ2-1
TGCAGCGTTGATGCGGCACTAAGCCTATACAATGAGCAGTTCTTC
CSVDAALSLYNEQFF
>-|TRBV28|few|TRBJ2-7
TGTGCCAGCAGTTTGTCGAGTTCCTACGAGCAGTACTTC
CASSLSSSYEQYF
>-|TRBV4-1|-|TRBJ2-5
TGCGCCAGCAGCCAAGATCGGGCAGGTGGACTTTTTAGAGAGACCCAGTACTTC
CASSQDRAGGLFRETQYF
>-|TRBV28|few|TRBJ1-1
TGTGCCAGCAGCTTAACGAATTATGCGGACACTGAAGCTTTCTTT
CASSLTNYADTEAFF
>-|TRBV15|-|TRBJ2-1
TGTGCCACCAGCAGAGAACAGAATTCCTACAATGAGCAGTTCTTC
CATSREQNSYNEQFF
>-|TRBV3-1|-|TRBJ1-4
TGTGCCAGCAGCCAAGGGGGCCAACCGGAAAAACTGTTTTTT
CASSQGGQPEKLFF
>-|TRBV27|once|TRBJ1-2
TGTGCCAGCCGTGGGACGGATCGTGGCTACACCTTC
CASRGTDRGYTF
>TRBD1|TRBV11-2|-|TRBJ2-1
TGTGCCAGCAGCTGGGACAGAAGTGAGCAGTTCTTC
CASSWDRSEQFF
>-|TRBV7-9|-|TRBJ1-5
TGTGCCAGCAGCTACTCCCGCTCGCAGGGTTTCGGCAATCAGCCCCAGCATTTT
CASSYSRSQGFGNQPQHF
>-|TRBV28|-|TRBJ1-1
TGTGCCAGCAGTTTATATGGGTTGCGCGACACTGAAGCTTTCTTT
CASSLYGLRDTEAFF
>-|TRBV27|-|TRBJ1-1
TGTGCCAGCAGCCGAGCCATTCTGAACACTGAAGCTTTCTTT
CASSRAILNTEAFF
>-|TRBV15|-|TRBJ2-1
TGTGCCACCAGCCCCGGCATCGGCGGGCCCGCCAATGAGCAGTTCTTC
CATSPGIGGPANEQFF